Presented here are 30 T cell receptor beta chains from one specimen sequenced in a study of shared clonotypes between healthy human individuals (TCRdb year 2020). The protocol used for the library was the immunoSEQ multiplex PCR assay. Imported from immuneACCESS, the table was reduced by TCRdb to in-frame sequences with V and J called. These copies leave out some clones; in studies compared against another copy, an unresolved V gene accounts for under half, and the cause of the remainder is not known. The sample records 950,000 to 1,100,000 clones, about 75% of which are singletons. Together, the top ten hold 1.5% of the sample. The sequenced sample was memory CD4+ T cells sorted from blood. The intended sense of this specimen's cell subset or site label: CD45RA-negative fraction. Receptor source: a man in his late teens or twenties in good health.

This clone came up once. CDR3 loop: CASSFGDRENEKLFF. Written as DNA, the CDR3 is TGTGCCAGCAGCTTCGGAGACAGGGAGAATGAAAAACTGTTTTTT. This sequence joins TRBV5-5 and TRBJ1-4; 7 nucleotides align to TRBD1. J was trimmed by 5 bases and V by 2 bases; bases with no gene match: 6. This CDR3 contains 15 residues. Germline loops: CDR1 SGHKS, CDR2 YYEKEE (reference sequence).

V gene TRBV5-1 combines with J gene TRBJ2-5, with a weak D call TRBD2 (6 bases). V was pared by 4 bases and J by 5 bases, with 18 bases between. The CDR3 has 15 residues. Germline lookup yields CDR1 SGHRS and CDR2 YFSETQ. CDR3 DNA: TGCGCCAGCAGCCCTACGGGGGTACGAGGCGAGACCCAGTACTTC. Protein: CASSPTGVRGETQYF.

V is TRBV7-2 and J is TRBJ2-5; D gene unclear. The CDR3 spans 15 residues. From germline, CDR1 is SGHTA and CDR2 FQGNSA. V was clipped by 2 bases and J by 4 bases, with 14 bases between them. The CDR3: CASSLSTVSRETQYF. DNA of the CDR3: TGTGCCAGCAGCTTATCTACGGTATCGAGAGAGACCCAGTACTTC.

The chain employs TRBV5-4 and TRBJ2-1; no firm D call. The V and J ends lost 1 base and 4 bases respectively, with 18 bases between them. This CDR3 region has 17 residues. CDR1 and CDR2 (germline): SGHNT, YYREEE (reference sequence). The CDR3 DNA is TGTGCCAGCAGCTTGAAGTCCGGTGTAGCAGATTACAATGAGCAGTTCTTC. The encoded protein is CASSLKSGVADYNEQFF.

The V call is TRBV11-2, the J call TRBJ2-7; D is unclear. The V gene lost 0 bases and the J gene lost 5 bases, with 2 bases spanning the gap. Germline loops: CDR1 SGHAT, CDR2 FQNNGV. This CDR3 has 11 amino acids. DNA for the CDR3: TGTGCCAGCAGCTTAGATCACGAGCAGTACTTC. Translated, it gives CASSLDHEQYF. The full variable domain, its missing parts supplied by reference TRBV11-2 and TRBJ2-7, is EAGVAQSPRYKIIEKRQSVAFWCNPISGHATLYWYQQILGQGPKLLIQFQNNGVVDDSQLPKDRFSAERLKGVDSTLKIQPAKLEDSAVYLCASSLDHEQYFGPGTRLTVT.

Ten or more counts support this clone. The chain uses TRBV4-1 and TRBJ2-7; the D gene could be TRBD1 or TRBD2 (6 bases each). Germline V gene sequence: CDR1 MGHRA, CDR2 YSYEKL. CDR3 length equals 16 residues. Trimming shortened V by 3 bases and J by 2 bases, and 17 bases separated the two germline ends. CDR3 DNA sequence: TGCGCCAGCAGCCACGGGAGAGACAGGAGACCCTACGAGCAGTACTTC. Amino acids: CASSHGRDRRPYEQYF.

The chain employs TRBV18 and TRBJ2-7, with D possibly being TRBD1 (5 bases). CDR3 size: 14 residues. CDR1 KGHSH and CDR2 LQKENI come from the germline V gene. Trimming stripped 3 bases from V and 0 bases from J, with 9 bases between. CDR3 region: CASSPGASSYEQYF. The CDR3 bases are TGTGCCAGCTCACCTGGGGCGAGCTCCTACGAGCAGTACTTC. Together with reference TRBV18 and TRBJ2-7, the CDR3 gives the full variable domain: NAGVMQNPRHLVRRRGQEARLRCSPMKGHSHVYWYRQLPEEGLKFMVYLQKENIIDESGMPKERFSAEFPKEGPSILRIQQVVRGDSAAYFCASSPGASSYEQYFGPGTRLTVT.

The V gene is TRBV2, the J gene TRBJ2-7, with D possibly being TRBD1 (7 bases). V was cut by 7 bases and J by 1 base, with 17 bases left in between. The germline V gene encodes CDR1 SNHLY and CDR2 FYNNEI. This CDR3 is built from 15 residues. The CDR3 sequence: CASTGSSGGSYEQYF. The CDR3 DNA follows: TGTGCCAGCACGGGATCGTCAGGGGGGTCCTACGAGCAGTACTTC.

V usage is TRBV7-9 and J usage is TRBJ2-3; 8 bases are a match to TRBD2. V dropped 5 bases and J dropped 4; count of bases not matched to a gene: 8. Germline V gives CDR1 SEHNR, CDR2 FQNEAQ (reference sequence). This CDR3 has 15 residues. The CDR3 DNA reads TGTGCCAGCAGCCGAATTAGCGGGAACCCAGATACGCAGTATTTT. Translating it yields CASSRISGNPDTQYF.

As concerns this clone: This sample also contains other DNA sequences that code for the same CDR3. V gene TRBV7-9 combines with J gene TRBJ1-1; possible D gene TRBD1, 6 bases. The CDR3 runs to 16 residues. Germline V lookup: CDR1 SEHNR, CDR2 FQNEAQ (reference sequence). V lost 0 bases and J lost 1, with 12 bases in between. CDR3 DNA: TGTGCCAGCAGCTTAGCGGGAGGAGGGGGGAACACTGAAGCTTTCTTT. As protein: CASSLAGGGGNTEAFF. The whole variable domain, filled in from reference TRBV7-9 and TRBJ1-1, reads DTGVSQNPRHKITKRGQNVTFRCDPISEHNRLYWYRQTLGQGPEFLTYFQNEAQLEKSRLLSDRFSAERPKGSFSTLEIQRTEQGDSAMYLCASSLAGGGGNTEAFFGQGTRLTVV.

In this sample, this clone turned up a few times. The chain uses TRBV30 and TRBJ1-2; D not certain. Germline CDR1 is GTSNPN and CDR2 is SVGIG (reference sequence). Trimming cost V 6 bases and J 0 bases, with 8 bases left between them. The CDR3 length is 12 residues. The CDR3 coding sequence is TGTGCCTGCGATCTAGCTAACTATGGCTACACCTTC. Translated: CACDLANYGYTF. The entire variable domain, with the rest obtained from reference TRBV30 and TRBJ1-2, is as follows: SQTIHQWPATLVQPVGSPLSLECTVEGTSNPNLYWYRQAAGRGLQLLFYSVGIGQISSEVPQNLSASRPQDRQFILSSKKLLLSDSGFYLCACDLANYGYTFGSGTRLTVV.

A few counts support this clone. The CDR3, as DNA: TGCGCCAGCAGGGAGACAGGGGGCGCAGATACGCAGTATTTT. Encoded protein: CASRETGGADTQYF. The chain uses TRBV10-2 and TRBJ2-3; 10 nucleotides agree with TRBD1. This CDR3 is built from 14 residues. Germline CDR1 and CDR2: WSHSY and SAAADI. V was pared by 6 bases and J by 4 bases, with 4 bases of the junction left unmatched.

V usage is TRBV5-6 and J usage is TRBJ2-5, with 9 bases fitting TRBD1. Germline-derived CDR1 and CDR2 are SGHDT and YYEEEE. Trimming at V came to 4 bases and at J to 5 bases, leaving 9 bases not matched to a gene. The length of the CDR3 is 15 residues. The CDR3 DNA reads TGTGCCAGCAGCCCTCCGGGACAGGGATATGAGACCCAGTACTTC. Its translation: CASSPPGQGYETQYF.

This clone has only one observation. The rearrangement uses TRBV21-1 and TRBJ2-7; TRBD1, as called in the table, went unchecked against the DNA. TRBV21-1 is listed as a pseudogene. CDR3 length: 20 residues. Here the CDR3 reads CASSKAYFETGVSGSYEQYF. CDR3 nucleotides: TGTGCCAGCAGCAAAGCATACTTTGAGACAGGGGTTAGCGGCTCCTACGAGCAGTACTTC.

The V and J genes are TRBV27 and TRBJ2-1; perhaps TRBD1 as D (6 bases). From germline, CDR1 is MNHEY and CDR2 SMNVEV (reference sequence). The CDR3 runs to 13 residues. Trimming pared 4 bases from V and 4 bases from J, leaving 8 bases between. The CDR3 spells CASSSGQYNEQFF. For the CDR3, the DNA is TGTGCCAGCAGTTCCGGACAGTACAATGAGCAGTTCTTC.

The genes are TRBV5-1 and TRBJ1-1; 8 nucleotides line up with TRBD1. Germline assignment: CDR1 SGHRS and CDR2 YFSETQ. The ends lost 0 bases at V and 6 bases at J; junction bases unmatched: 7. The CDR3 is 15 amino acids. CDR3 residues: CASSLAQGANAEAFF. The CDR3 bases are TGCGCCAGCAGCTTGGCTCAGGGGGCTAACGCTGAAGCTTTCTTT.

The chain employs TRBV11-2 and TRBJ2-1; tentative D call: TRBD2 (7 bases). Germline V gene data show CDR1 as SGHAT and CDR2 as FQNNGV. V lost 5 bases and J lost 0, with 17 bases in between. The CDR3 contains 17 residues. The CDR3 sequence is CASSPRGAGHSYNEQFF. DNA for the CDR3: TGTGCCAGCAGCCCCCGGGGGGCGGGGCACTCCTACAATGAGCAGTTCTTC.

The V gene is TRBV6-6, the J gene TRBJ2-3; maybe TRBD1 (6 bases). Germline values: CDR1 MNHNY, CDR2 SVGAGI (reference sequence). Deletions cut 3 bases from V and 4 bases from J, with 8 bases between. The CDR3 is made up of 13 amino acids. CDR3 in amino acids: CASSYEGADTQYF. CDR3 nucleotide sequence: TGTGCCAGCAGTTATGAGGGGGCAGATACGCAGTATTTT.

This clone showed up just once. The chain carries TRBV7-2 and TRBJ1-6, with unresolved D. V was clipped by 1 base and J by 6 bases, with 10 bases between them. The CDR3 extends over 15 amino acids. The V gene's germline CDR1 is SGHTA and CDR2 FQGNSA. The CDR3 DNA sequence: TGTGCCAGCAGCTTAGGGCCAGTTCGTAATTCACCCCTCCACTTT. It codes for CASSLGPVRNSPLHF.

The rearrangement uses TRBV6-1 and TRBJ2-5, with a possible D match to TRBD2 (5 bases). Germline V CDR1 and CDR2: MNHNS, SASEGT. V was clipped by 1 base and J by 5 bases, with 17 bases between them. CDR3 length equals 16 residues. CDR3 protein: CASSEGRVPEDETQYF. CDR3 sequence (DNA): TGTGCCAGCAGTGAAGGGCGCGTCCCGGAGGACGAGACCCAGTACTTC.

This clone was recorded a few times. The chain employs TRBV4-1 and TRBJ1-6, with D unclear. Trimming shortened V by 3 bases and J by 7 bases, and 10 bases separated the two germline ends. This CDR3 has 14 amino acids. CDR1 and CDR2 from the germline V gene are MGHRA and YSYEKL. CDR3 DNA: TGCGCCAGCAGCCAGTTACAAGGGAATTCACCCCTCCACTTT. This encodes CASSQLQGNSPLHF.

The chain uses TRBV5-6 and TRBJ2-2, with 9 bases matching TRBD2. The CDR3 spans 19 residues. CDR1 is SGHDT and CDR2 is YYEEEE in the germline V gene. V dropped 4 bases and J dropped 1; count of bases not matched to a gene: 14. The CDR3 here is CASSPRAGGRLLNTGELFF. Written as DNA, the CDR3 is TGTGCCAGCAGCCCCAGGGCGGGGGGGCGCCTCCTGAACACCGGGGAGCTGTTTTTT.

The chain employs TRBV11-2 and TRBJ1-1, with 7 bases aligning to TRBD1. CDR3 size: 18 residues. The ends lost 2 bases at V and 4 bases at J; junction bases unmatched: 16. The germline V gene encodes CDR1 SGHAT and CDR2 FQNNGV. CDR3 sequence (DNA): TGTGCCAGCAGCTTAAATACCGGGACAGTGAAGCTTGTCACTGAAGCTTTCTTT. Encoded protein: CASSLNTGTVKLVTEAFF.

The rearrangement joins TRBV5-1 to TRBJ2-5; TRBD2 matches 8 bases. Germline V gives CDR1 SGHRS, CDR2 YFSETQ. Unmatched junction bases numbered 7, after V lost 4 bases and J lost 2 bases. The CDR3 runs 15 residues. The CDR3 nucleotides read TGCGCCAGCAGCCCCATAGCGGGGTGGCAAGAGACCCAGTACTTC. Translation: CASSPIAGWQETQYF.

Here the CDR3 DNA reads TGCAGCGCCGCACAGGATTTCTATGGCTACACCTTC. This sequence encodes CSAAQDFYGYTF. The V and J genes are TRBV29-1 and TRBJ1-2; possibly TRBD1 for D (5 bases). This CDR3 is built from 12 residues. Trimming pared 7 bases from V and 4 bases from J, leaving 13 bases between. In germline, CDR1 is SQVTM, CDR2 ANQGSEA.

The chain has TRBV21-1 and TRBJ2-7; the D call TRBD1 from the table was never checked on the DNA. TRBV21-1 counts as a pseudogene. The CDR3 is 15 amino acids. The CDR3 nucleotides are TGTGCCAGCAGCCGAAAAGGAAACAGGGCGGGTGAGCAGTACTTC. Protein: CASSRKGNRAGEQYF.

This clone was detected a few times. The DNA for the CDR3 is TGTGCCAGTAGTAGAGACAGACAAGAGACCCAGTACTTC. Its translation is CASSRDRQETQYF. This chain joins TRBV19 and TRBJ2-5, with a tentative D call TRBD1 (5 bases). Germline lookup yields CDR1 LNHDA and CDR2 SQIVND (reference sequence). This CDR3 region has 13 residues. V was trimmed by 4 bases and J by 2 bases, leaving 8 bases between them.

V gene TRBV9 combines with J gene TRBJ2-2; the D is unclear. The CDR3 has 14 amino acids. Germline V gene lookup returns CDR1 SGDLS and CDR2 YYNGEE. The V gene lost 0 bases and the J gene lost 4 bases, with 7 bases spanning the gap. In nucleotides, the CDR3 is TGTGCCAGCAGCGTAGGCTCGCTCACCGGGGAGCTGTTTTTT. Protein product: CASSVGSLTGELFF.

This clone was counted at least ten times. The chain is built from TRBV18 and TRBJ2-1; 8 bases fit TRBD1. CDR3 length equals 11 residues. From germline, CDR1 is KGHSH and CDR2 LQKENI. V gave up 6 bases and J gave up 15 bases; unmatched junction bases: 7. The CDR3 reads CASSPDRGLFF. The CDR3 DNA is TGTGCCAGCTCCCCCGACAGGGGACTGTTCTTC.

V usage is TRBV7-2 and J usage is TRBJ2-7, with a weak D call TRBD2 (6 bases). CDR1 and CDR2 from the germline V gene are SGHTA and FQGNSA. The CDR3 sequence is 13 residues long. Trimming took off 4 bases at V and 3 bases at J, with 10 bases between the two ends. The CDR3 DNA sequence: TGTGCCAGCAGCTACCGGGGGAGCTACGAGCAGTACTTC. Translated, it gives CASSYRGSYEQYF.